This TCR beta chain was identified during a study of CD8 T cells in Susac syndrome. The RNA, roughly 0.5 to 1 ug, was put through reverse transcription using random hexamers. With immunoSEQ multiplex PCR, TCR beta CDR3 was amplified across 54 Vbeta and 13 Jbeta. TCRdb passed the immunoSEQ multiplex PCR reads through MiXCR, listing each CDR3 protein once. The table lists about 160,000 distinct CDR3 sequences, approximately 94% of them singletons. The CDR3 totals 14 residues. Germline V gene sequence: CDR1 LGHDT, CDR2 YNNKEL (reference sequence). V gave up 2 bases and J gave up 6 bases, with 11 bases separating them.

The sequence was obtained from a human donor with multiple sclerosis. The sequenced material came from CD4+ T cells from PBMCs. This chain joins TRBV3-1 and TRBJ1-5, with D uncertain. The CDR3 here is CASSQTVGGQPQHF. In DNA form, the CDR3 reads TGTGCCAGCAGCCAAACCGTGGGCGGTCAGCCCCAGCATTTT.